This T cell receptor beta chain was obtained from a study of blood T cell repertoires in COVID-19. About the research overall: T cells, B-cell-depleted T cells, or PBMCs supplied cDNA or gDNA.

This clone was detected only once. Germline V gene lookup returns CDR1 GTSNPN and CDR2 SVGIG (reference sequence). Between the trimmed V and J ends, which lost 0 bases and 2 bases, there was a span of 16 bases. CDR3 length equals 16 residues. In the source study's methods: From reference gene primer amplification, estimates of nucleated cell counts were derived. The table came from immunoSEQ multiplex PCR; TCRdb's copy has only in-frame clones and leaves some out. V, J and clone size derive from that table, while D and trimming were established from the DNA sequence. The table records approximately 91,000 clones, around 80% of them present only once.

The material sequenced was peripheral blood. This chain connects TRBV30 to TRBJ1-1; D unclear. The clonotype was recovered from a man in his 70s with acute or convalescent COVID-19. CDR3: CAWSVQRGLLNTEAFF. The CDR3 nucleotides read TGTGCCTGGAGTGTACAAAGAGGACTCCTAAACACTGAAGCTTTCTTT.